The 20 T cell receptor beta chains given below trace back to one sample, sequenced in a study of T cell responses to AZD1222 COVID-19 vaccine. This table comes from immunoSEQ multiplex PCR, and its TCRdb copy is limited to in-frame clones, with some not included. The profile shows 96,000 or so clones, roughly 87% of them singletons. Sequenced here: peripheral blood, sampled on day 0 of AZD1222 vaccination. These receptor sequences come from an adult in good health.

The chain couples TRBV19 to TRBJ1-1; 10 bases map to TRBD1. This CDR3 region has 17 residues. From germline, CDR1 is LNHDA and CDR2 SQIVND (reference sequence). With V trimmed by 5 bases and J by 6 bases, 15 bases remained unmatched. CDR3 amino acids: CASSAAPGTGEGAEAFF. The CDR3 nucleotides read TGTGCCAGTAGTGCCGCTCCCGGGACAGGGGAAGGGGCTGAAGCTTTCTTT.

The CDR3 DNA reads as TGTGCCACCAGCATGAGCCGGGCCTCGGGCGAGCAGTACTTC. Translating it yields CATSMSRASGEQYF. The chain combines TRBV15 with TRBJ2-7, with unresolved D. Germline values: CDR1 LNHNV, CDR2 YYDKDF (reference sequence). With 4 bases removed from V and 6 bases from J, the gap between germline ends came to 16 bases. The CDR3 runs to 14 residues. The entire variable domain, with the rest obtained from reference TRBV15 and TRBJ2-7, is as follows: DAMVIQNPRYQVTQFGKPVTLSCSQTLNHNVMYWYQQKSSQAPKLLFHYYDKDFNNEADTPDNFQSRRPNTSFCFLDIRSPGLGDTAMYLCATSMSRASGEQYFGPGTRLTVT.

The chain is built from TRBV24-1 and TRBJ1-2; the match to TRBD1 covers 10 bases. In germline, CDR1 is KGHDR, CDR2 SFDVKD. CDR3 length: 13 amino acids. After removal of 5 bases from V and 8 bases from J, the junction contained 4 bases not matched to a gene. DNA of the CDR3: TGTGCCACCAGTGCTGGGACAGGGGACGGCTACACCTTC. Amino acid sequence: CATSAGTGDGYTF.

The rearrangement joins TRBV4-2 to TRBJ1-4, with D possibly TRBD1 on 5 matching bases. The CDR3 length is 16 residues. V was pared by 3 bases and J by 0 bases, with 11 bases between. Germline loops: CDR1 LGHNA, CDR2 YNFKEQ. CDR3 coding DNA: TGTGCCAGCAGCCATGGGCGGGGCACAACTAATGAAAAACTGTTTTTT. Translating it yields CASSHGRGTTNEKLFF.

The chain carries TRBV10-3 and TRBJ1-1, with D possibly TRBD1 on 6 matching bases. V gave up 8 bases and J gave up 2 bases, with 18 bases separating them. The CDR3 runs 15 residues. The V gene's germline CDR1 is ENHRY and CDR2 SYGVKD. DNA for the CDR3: TGTGCCATCTCCTCGGCAGGGGAGAAAAACACTGAAGCTTTCTTT. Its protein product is CAISSAGEKNTEAFF.

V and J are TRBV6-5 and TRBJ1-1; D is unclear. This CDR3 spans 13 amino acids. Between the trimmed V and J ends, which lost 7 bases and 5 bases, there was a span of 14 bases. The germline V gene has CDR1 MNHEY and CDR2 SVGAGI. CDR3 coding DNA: TGTGCCAGCACGGCCAGGAGAGAAACTGAAGCTTTCTTT. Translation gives CASTARRETEAFF.

The CDR3 reads CASTPTQVSEAFF. DNA of the CDR3: TGTGCCAGCACCCCAACCCAGGTCTCCGAAGCTTTCTTT. The gene calls are TRBV7-2 and TRBJ1-1; no clear D gene. Germline lookup yields CDR1 SGHTA and CDR2 FQGNSA. The ends were cut back, 7 bases at V and 8 bases at J, with 17 bases in the middle. This CDR3 comprises 13 residues.

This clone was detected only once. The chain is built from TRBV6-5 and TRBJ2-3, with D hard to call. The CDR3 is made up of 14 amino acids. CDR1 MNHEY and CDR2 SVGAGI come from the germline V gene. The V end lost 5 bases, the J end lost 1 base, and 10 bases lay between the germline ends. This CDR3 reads CASSPLTGTDTQYF. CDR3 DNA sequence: TGTGCCAGCAGTCCCCTCACGGGCACAGATACGCAGTATTTT.

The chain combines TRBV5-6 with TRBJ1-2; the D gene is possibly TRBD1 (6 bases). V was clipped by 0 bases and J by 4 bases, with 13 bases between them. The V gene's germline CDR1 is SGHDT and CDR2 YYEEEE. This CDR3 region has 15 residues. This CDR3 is CASSLGDTDLYGYTF. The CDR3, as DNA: TGTGCCAGCAGCTTGGGGGACACTGATCTCTATGGCTACACCTTC.

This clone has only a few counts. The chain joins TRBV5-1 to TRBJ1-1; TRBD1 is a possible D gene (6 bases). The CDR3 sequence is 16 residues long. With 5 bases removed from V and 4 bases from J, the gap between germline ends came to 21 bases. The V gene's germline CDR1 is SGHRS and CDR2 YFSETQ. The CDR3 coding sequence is TGCGCCAGCAGGTGGGGCCTGGGGGCGGATGGCACTGAAGCTTTCTTT. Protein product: CASRWGLGADGTEAFF.

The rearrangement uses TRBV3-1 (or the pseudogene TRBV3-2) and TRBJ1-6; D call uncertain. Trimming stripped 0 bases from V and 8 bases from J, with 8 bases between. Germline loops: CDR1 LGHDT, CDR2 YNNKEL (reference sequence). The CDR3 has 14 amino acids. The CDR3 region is CASSQDVEHSPLHF. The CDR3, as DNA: TGTGCCAGCAGCCAAGATGTTGAGCATTCACCCCTCCACTTT.

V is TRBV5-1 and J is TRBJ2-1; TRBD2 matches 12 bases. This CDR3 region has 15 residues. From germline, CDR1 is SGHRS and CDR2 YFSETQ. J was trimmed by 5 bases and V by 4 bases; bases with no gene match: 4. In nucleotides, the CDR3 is TGCGCCAGCAGCGATACTAGCGGGGGGAACAATGAGCAGTTCTTC. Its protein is CASSDTSGGNNEQFF.

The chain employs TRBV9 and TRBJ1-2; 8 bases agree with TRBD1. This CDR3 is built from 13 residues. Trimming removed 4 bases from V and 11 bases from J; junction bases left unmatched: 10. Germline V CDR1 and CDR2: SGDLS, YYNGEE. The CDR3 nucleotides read TGTGCCAGCAGCCTCTTAAACCAGGGGGCGTACACCTTC. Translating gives CASSLLNQGAYTF.

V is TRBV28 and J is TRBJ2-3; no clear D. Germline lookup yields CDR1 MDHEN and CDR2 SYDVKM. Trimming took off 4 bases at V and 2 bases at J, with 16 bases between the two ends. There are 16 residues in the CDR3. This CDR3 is CASSSFLDTYTDTQYF. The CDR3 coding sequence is TGTGCCAGCAGTTCCTTCCTCGACACCTACACAGATACGCAGTATTTT.

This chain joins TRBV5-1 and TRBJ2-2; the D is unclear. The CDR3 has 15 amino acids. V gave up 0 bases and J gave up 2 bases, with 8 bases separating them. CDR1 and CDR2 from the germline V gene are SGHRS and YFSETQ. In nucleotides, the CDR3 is TGCGCCAGCAGCTTGGCGGCAGCCAACACCGGGGAGCTGTTTTTT. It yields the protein CASSLAAANTGELFF.

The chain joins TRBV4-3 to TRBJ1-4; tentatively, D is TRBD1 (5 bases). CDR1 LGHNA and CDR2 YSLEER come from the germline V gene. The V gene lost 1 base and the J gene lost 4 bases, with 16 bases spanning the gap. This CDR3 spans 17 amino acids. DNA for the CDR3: TGCGCCAGCAGCCAAGGAGTCCCTGATGGGGGTAATGAAAAACTGTTTTTT. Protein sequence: CASSQGVPDGGNEKLFF.

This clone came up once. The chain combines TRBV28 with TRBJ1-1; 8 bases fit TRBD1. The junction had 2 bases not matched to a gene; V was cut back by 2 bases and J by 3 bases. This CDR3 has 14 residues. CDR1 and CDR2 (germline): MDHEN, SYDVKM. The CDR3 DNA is TGTGCCAGCAGTTTACAGGGGGCTGACACTGAAGCTTTCTTT. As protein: CASSLQGADTEAFF.

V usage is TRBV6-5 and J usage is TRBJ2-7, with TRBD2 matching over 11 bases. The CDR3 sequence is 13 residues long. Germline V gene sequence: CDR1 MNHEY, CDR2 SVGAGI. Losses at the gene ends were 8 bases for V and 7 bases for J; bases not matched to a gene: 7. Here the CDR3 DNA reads TGTGCCAGCGGTAGCGGGAGGGCCGGAGAGCAGTACTTC. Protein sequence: CASGSGRAGEQYF.

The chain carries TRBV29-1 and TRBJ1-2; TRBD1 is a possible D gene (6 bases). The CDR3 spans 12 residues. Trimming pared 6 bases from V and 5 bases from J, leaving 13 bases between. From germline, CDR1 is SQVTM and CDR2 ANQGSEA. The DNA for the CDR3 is TGCAGCGTCGAACAGGGTGGTTATGGCTACACCTTC. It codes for CSVEQGGYGYTF.

CDR3 DNA: TGTGCCAGCAGCCCGGGGACAGCTGAACTAGGGGGCTACACCTTC. Protein: CASSPGTAELGGYTF. V usage is TRBV5-6 and J usage is TRBJ1-2; 7 positions match TRBD1. CDR3 length equals 15 residues. V dropped 4 bases and J dropped 8; count of bases not matched to a gene: 14. Germline lookup yields CDR1 SGHDT and CDR2 YYEEEE.